The 3 T cell receptor beta chains below come from one sample, sequenced in a study of shared clonotypes between healthy human individuals. The repertoire was sequenced with immunoSEQ multiplex PCR; TCRdb's copy has only in-frame clones and lacks some. Of some 2,500,000 clones in the sample, roughly 93% were seen once. The sequenced sample consisted of naive CD4+ T cells from PBMCs. Subset given: CD45RA+ positively selected. The receptors were sampled from a man in his late teens or twenties in good health. Some clones in this sample may be carry-over from other donors' samples.

The J gene is TRBJ1-1, the V gene TRBV4-1; the match to TRBD1 covers 10 bases. Germline V gives CDR1 MGHRA, CDR2 YSYEKL. With V trimmed by 3 bases and J by 4 bases, 5 bases remained unmatched. The CDR3 runs 15 residues. In DNA form, the CDR3 reads TGCGCCAGCAGCCATGAGGGACAGGGGAGCACTGAAGCTTTCTTT. Encoded protein: CASSHEGQGSTEAFF.

V and J are TRBV11-2 and TRBJ1-6; the D is unclear. V was shortened by 6 bases and J by 10 bases, with 13 bases between the two germline ends. This CDR3 is built from 13 residues. Germline lookup yields CDR1 SGHAT and CDR2 FQNNGV. The CDR3 reads CASRVTGSSPLHF. CDR3 nucleotide sequence: TGTGCCAGCAGGGTGACGGGCAGCTCACCCCTCCACTTT.

This rearrangement joins TRBV14 to TRBJ1-3; D may be TRBD1 (6 bases). The CDR3 spans 15 residues. Trimming pared 4 bases from V and 4 bases from J, leaving 14 bases between. The germline V gene encodes CDR1 SGHDN and CDR2 FVKESK. As DNA, the CDR3 is TGTGCCAGCAGCCTAGCCAGGGGAGTCGGAAACACCATATATTTT. It encodes CASSLARGVGNTIYF. Supplemented by reference TRBV14 and TRBJ1-3, the full variable domain reads EAGVTQFPSHSVIEKGQTVTLRCDPISGHDNLYWYRRVMGKEIKFLLHFVKESKQDESGMPNNRFLAERTGGTYSTLKVQPAELEDSGVYFCASSLARGVGNTIYFGEGSWLTVV.